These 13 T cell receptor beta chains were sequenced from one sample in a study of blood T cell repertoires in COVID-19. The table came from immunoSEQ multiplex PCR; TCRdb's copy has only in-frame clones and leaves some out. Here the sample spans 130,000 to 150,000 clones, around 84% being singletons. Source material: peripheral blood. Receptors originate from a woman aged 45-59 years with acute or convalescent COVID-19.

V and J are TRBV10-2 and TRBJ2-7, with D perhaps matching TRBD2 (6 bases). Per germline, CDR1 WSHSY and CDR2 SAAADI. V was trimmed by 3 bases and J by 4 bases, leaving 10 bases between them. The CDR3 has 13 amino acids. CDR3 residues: CASSDGGGYEQYF. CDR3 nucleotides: TGCGCCAGCAGTGATGGGGGAGGATACGAGCAGTACTTC.

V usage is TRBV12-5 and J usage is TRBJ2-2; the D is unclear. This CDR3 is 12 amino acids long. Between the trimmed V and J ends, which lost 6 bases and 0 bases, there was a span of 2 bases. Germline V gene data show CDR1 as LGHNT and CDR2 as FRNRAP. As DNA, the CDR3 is TGTGCTAGTGGCTCGAACACCGGGGAGCTGTTTTTT. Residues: CASGSNTGELFF.

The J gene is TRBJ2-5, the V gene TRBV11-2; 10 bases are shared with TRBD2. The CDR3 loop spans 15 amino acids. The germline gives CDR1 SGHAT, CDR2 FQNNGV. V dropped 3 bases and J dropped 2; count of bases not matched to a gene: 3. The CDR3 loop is CASSFGLAEQETQYF. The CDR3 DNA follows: TGTGCCAGCAGCTTTGGACTAGCGGAACAAGAGACCCAGTACTTC.

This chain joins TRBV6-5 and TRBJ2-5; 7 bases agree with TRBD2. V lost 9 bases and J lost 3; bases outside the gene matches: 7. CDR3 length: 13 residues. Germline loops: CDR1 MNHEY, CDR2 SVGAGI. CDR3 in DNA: TGTGCCAGTTCCAGCGGGGTTGAAGAGACCCAGTACTTC. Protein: CASSSGVEETQYF.

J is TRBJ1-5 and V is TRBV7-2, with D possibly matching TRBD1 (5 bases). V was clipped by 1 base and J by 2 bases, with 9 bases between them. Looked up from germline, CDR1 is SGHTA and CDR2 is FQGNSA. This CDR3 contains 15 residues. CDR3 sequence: CASSLVLGGNQPQHF. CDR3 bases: TGTGCCAGCAGCTTAGTATTAGGGGGCAATCAGCCCCAGCATTTT.

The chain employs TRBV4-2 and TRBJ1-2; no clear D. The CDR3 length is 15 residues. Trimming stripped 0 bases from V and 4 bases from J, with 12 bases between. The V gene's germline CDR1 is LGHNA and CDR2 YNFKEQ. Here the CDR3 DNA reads TGTGCCAGCAGCCAAGATCAGGCAGCCAGCTATGGCTACACCTTC. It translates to CASSQDQAASYGYTF.

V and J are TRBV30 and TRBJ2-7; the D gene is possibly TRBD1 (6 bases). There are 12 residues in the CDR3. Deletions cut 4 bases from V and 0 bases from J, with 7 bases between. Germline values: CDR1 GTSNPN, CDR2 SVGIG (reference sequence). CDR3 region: CAWKDSSYEQYF. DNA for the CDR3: TGTGCCTGGAAGGACAGCTCCTACGAGCAGTACTTC.

As DNA, the CDR3 is TGCGCCAGCAGCCAAGGGCCAACAGGGCTGGCGAACACTGAAGCTTTCTTT. Protein sequence: CASSQGPTGLANTEAFF. The chain carries TRBV4-1 and TRBJ1-1; D perhaps matches TRBD1 (6 bases). Per germline, CDR1 MGHRA and CDR2 YSYEKL. The CDR3 covers 17 residues. V was pared by 1 base and J by 1 base, with 16 bases between.

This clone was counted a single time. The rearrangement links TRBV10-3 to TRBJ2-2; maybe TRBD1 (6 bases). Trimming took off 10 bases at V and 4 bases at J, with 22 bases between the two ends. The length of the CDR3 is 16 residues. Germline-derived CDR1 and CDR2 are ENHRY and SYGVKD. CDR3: CASRRQPGEGTGELFF. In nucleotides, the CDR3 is TGTGCCAGCAGGAGACAGCCAGGGGAAGGCACCGGGGAGCTGTTTTTT.

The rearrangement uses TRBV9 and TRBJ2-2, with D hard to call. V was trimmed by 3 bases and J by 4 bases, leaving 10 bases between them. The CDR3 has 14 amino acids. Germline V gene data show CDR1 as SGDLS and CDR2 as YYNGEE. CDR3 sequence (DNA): TGTGCCAGCAGCGGTGCGGCGAGCACCGGGGAGCTGTTTTTT. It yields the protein CASSGAASTGELFF.

The CDR3, as DNA: TGTGCCAGCAGCCAACTACAGGGAAATCGTCAGCCCCAGCATTTT. Translation: CASSQLQGNRQPQHF. V usage is TRBV7-2 and J usage is TRBJ1-5, with a possible D match to TRBD1 (6 bases). CDR3 length equals 15 residues. Germline-derived CDR1 and CDR2 are SGHTA and FQGNSA. V lost 5 bases, J lost 6 bases, and 17 bases lay in between.

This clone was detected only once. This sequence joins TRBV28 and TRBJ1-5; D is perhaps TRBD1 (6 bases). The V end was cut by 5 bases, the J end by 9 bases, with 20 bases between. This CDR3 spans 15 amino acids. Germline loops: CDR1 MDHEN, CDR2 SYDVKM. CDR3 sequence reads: CASSTRQVGRRPQHF. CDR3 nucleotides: TGTGCCAGCAGTACCAGACAGGTCGGTCGGCGGCCCCAGCATTTT.

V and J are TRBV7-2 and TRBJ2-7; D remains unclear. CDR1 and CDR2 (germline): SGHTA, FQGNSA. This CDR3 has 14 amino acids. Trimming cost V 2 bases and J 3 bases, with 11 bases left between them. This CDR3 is CASSLTPSDYEQYF. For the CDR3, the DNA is TGTGCCAGCAGCTTAACCCCCAGCGACTACGAGCAGTACTTC.